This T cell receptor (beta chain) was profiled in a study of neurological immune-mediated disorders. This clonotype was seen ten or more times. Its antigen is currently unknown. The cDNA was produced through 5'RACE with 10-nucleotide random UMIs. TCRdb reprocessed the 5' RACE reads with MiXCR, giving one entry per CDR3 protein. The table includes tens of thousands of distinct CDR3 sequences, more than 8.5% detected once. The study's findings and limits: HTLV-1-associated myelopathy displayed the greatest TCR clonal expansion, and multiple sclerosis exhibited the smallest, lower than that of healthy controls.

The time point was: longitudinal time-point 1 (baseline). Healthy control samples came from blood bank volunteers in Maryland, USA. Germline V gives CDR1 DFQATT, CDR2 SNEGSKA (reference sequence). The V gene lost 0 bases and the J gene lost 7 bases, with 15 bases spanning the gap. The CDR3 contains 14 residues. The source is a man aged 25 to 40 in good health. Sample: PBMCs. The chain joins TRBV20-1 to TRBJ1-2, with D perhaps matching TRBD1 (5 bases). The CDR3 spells CSARDAGREAGYTF. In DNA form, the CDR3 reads TGCAGTGCTAGAGATGCCGGCAGGGAGGCTGGCTACACCTTC.